The 25 T cell receptor beta chains in this list originate from one sample, sequenced in a study of cytomegalovirus exposure and HLA in healthy donors. Both 60 Vbeta primers and 13 Jbeta primers went into the PCR. TCRdb's table, derived via immunoSEQ multiplex PCR, lists solely in-frame clones and lacks some. The sample comprises more than 100,000 clones, under 80% of which are singletons, and under 13% rests with the top ten. The specimen sequenced was PBMCs. Source of these receptors: a woman between 18 and 30 years old in good health and CMV-seropositive.

This sequence joins TRBV5-1 and TRBJ2-3, with 12 bases matching TRBD2. CDR1 and CDR2 (germline): SGHRS, YFSETQ. V dropped 4 bases and J dropped 5; count of bases not matched to a gene: 14. The CDR3 runs 18 residues. DNA of the CDR3: TGCGCCAGCAGCCCCGGACTAGCGGGGCTCAACGGGGAAGATACGCAGTATTTT. Its translation is CASSPGLAGLNGEDTQYF.

This clone is medium-sized in the sample. J is TRBJ1-2 and V is TRBV11-2, with D tentatively TRBD1 (6 bases). The germline V and J ends were trimmed by 1 base and 6 bases, with 12 bases remaining between them. This CDR3 spans 14 amino acids. From germline, CDR1 is SGHAT and CDR2 FQNNGV. CDR3 amino acids: CASSLVGAVHGYTF. CDR3 nucleotide sequence: TGTGCCAGCAGCTTAGTGGGGGCGGTCCATGGCTACACCTTC. The entire variable domain, with the rest obtained from reference TRBV11-2 and TRBJ1-2, is as follows: EAGVAQSPRYKIIEKRQSVAFWCNPISGHATLYWYQQILGQGPKLLIQFQNNGVVDDSQLPKDRFSAERLKGVDSTLKIQPAKLEDSAVYLCASSLVGAVHGYTFGSGTRLTVV.

The genes are TRBV9 and TRBJ1-2, with a weak D call TRBD1 (6 bases). CDR3 length: 15 residues. Between the trimmed V and J ends, which lost 4 bases and 4 bases, there was a span of 17 bases. Germline-derived CDR1 and CDR2 are SGDLS and YYNGEE. CDR3 coding DNA: TGTGCCAGCAGCCCGAGGGGGAACGTCCTCTATGGCTACACCTTC. Translation gives CASSPRGNVLYGYTF.

Remarks on this clone: An end of the junction differs from the germline gene, which may be a read error. The V gene is TRBV7-7, the J gene TRBJ2-1, with D hard to call. The CDR3 length is 13 residues. The germline CDR1 and CDR2 sequences are SSHAT and FNYEAQ (reference sequence). The CDR3 nucleotides read TGTGCTAGCACCTCTTTCGGTAACAATGAGCAGTTCTTC. The encoded protein is CASTSFGNNEQFF.

This rearrangement joins TRBV13 to TRBJ2-1; TRBD1 agrees at 9 bases. With 4 bases clipped from V and 10 bases from J, the junction kept 8 bases outside the gene matches. Germline assignment: CDR1 PRHDT and CDR2 FYEKMQ (reference sequence). The CDR3 is 14 residues long. The CDR3 is CASSYGTGNGEQFF. The CDR3, as DNA: TGTGCCAGCAGCTACGGGACAGGGAATGGCGAGCAGTTCTTC.

The CDR3, as DNA: TGCGCCAGCAGCTTGACAACAGGGCTACAGGGGAATGAGCAGTTCTTC. Its protein is CASSLTTGLQGNEQFF. The chain uses TRBV5-1 and TRBJ2-1; 7 bases are shared with TRBD1. J gave up 7 bases and V 1 base, and 11 bases lay outside the gene matches. This CDR3 has 16 amino acids. Germline CDR1 reads SGHRS; CDR2 reads YFSETQ.

The genes are TRBV30 and TRBJ1-2; D gene uncertain. The germline V gene has CDR1 GTSNPN and CDR2 SVGIG (reference sequence). The germline V and J ends were trimmed by 5 bases and 5 bases, with 6 bases remaining between them. This CDR3 has 10 residues. CDR3 amino acids: CAWAGYGYTF. The CDR3 coding sequence is TGTGCCTGGGCCGGGTATGGCTACACCTTC.

This chain uses TRBV20-1 with TRBJ1-1; perhaps TRBD1 as D (6 bases). This CDR3 spans 11 amino acids. Looked up from germline, CDR1 is DFQATT and CDR2 is SNEGSKA (reference sequence). Trimming shortened V by 6 bases and J by 3 bases, and 8 bases separated the two germline ends. The CDR3: CSAAGDTEAFF. CDR3 bases: TGCAGTGCCGCAGGGGACACTGAAGCTTTCTTT.

The chain links TRBV5-4 to TRBJ2-5, with 8 bases matching TRBD1. This CDR3 contains 17 residues. The V gene end was trimmed by 4 bases and the J gene end by 2 bases; junction bases not matched to a gene: 13. CDR1 and CDR2 from the germline V gene are SGHNT and YYREEE (reference sequence). CDR3 sequence: CASSPSTRDRLQETQYF. As DNA, the CDR3 is TGTGCCAGCAGCCCGTCAACCCGGGACAGGCTTCAAGAGACCCAGTACTTC.

This chain connects TRBV15 to TRBJ1-1, with 8 bases identical to TRBD1. The CDR3 contains 13 residues. Trimming removed 4 bases from V and 4 bases from J; junction bases left unmatched: 2. From germline, CDR1 is LNHNV and CDR2 YYDKDF (reference sequence). The CDR3 reads CATSIDRGTEAFF. The CDR3 DNA follows: TGTGCCACCAGCATCGACAGGGGCACTGAAGCTTTCTTT.

V and J are TRBV7-2 and TRBJ2-7, with a tentative D call TRBD2 (6 bases). V was pared by 1 base and J by 3 bases, with 10 bases between. Germline values: CDR1 SGHTA, CDR2 FQGNSA. This CDR3 is 14 amino acids long. The CDR3 DNA reads TGTGCCAGCAGCTTAGGGGGGACTGGCTACGAGCAGTACTTC. It translates to CASSLGGTGYEQYF.

The rearrangement links TRBV6-1 to TRBJ1-2; TRBD1 agrees at 8 bases. Germline V CDR1 and CDR2: MNHNS, SASEGT. The CDR3 spans 13 residues. Losses at the gene ends were 7 bases for V and 4 bases for J; bases not matched to a gene: 5. The CDR3 bases are TGTGCCAGCAACCGGGACAGGTCCTATGGCTACACCTTC. Translated: CASNRDRSYGYTF.

The chain has TRBV7-9 and TRBJ1-3; 12 bases map to TRBD1. CDR3 length: 17 residues. Germline CDR1 and CDR2: SEHNR and FQNEAQ (reference sequence). Trimming cost V 5 bases and J 0 bases; bases outside gene matches: 5. The CDR3 loop is CASSRDRGHISGNTIYF. CDR3 sequence (DNA): TGTGCCAGCAGCCGGGACAGGGGGCACATCTCTGGAAACACCATATATTTT.

V gene TRBV19 combines with J gene TRBJ1-1; TRBD1 matches 9 bases. V shed 4 bases and J 1 base; nucleotides not matched to a gene: 10. The CDR3 loop spans 17 amino acids. From germline, CDR1 is LNHDA and CDR2 SQIVND (reference sequence). Here the CDR3 DNA reads TGTGCCAGTAGTAGAAGGACAGGGGCCGTGGCGAACACTGAAGCTTTCTTT. It translates to CASSRRTGAVANTEAFF.

The CDR3 DNA follows: TGCGCCAGCAGCTTGGTGGAACAGGGCCTGAACACTGAAGCTTTCTTT. Translation gives CASSLVEQGLNTEAFF. The chain links TRBV5-1 to TRBJ1-1; tentative D call: TRBD1 (6 bases). The germline V and J ends were trimmed by 0 bases and 0 bases, with 12 bases remaining between them. The CDR3 extends over 16 amino acids. Germline V gives CDR1 SGHRS, CDR2 YFSETQ.

The chain recombines TRBV29-1 with TRBJ2-5; 11 bases line up with TRBD2. CDR1 and CDR2 (germline): SQVTM, ANQGSEA. Trimming cost V 1 base and J 0 bases; bases outside gene matches: 4. The length of the CDR3 is 16 residues. DNA for the CDR3: TGCAGCGTTGAAGGGCTAGCGGGAGGCAACCAAGAGACCCAGTACTTC. Its translation is CSVEGLAGGNQETQYF.

In its sample, this clone was seen a few times. The V call is TRBV5-1, the J call TRBJ1-2; D may be TRBD1 (6 bases). CDR1 is SGHRS and CDR2 is YFSETQ in the germline V gene. The CDR3 totals 15 residues. Trimming left V 1 base short and J 4 bases short, with 14 bases between. CDR3: CASSLSGDGAYGYTF. DNA for the CDR3: TGCGCCAGCAGCTTGTCAGGGGACGGAGCCTATGGCTACACCTTC.

The V and J genes are TRBV5-4 and TRBJ2-5; 7 bases fit TRBD2. The CDR3 extends over 15 amino acids. The V gene end was trimmed by 1 base and the J gene end by 4 bases; junction bases not matched to a gene: 7. Germline loops: CDR1 SGHNT, CDR2 YYREEE (reference sequence). Written as DNA, the CDR3 is TGTGCCAGCAGCTTGTCGGCGGGAGAGTCAGAGACCCAGTACTTC. Translated, it gives CASSLSAGESETQYF.

The rearrangement uses TRBV9 and TRBJ1-2, with D possibly TRBD1 on 6 matching bases. The V end was cut by 6 bases, the J end by 4 bases, with 25 bases between. The germline V gene encodes CDR1 SGDLS and CDR2 YYNGEE. The CDR3 has 17 residues. The DNA for the CDR3 is TGTGCCAGCACCCTGCCCCCGCAGGGGACGGGAGGCTATGGCTACACCTTC. Its translation: CASTLPPQGTGGYGYTF.

This clone was counted between two and nine times. V usage is TRBV5-4 and J usage is TRBJ2-5; TRBD1 matches at 8 bases. Trimming at V came to 2 bases and at J to 4 bases, leaving 10 bases not matched to a gene. The CDR3 sequence is 16 residues long. The germline CDR1 and CDR2 sequences are SGHNT and YYREEE (reference sequence). CDR3 residues: CASSFPGQGSGETQYF. The CDR3, as DNA: TGTGCCAGCAGCTTCCCCGGACAGGGAAGCGGAGAGACCCAGTACTTC.

V gene TRBV5-1 combines with J gene TRBJ1-2, with 7 nucleotides matching TRBD1. Germline lookup yields CDR1 SGHRS and CDR2 YFSETQ. The CDR3 consists of 14 residues. The V segment lost 0 bases and the J segment 6 bases; nucleotides outside the gene matches: 5. CDR3 bases: TGCGCCAGCAGCTTGGCTGAGGGGGCGGATGGCTACACCTTC. Its protein product is CASSLAEGADGYTF.

The chain combines TRBV5-6 with TRBJ1-5; 10 positions match TRBD1. Germline V gene data show CDR1 as SGHDT and CDR2 as YYEEEE. CDR3 length: 16 amino acids. The ends lost 3 bases at V and 3 bases at J; junction bases unmatched: 6. The CDR3 nucleotides are TGTGCCAGCAGCTCGGACAGGGGGGGGGTCAATCAGCCCCAGCATTTT. As protein: CASSSDRGGVNQPQHF.

The chain recombines TRBV5-6 with TRBJ2-3, with D possibly matching TRBD1 (5 bases). The CDR3 is 16 amino acids. The V gene lost 2 bases and the J gene lost 5 bases, with 18 bases spanning the gap. CDR1 is SGHDT, CDR2 YYEEEE, per germline. CDR3 bases: TGTGCCAGCAGCTTTAGGGGTTGGGATCTCGGAGATACGCAGTATTTT. Translation gives CASSFRGWDLGDTQYF.

In its sample, this clone was seen once. This chain joins TRBV4-3 and TRBJ1-4, with 7 bases fitting TRBD1. The CDR3 extends over 15 amino acids. Germline assignment: CDR1 LGHNA and CDR2 YSLEER. J lost 0 bases, V lost 5 bases, and 3 bases had no gene match. CDR3 sequence reads: CASSGQVATNEKLFF. In DNA form, the CDR3 reads TGCGCCAGCAGCGGACAGGTTGCAACTAATGAAAAACTGTTTTTT.

This clone was picked up a small number of times. The same CDR3 also results from other DNA sequences found in this sample. The chain uses TRBV21-1 and TRBJ1-5. TRBV21-1 is reported as a pseudogene. CDR3 size: 15 residues. The CDR3 here is CASTTDMRARQPQHF. The CDR3 nucleotides are TGTGCCAGCACCACGGATATGAGGGCGAGGCAGCCCCAGCATTTT.